The sequence of this TCR beta chain was determined in a study of Ad26.COV2.S vaccination and SARS-CoV-2 variants. Of note for this clone: Its antigen is unidentified.

The treatment: 15 to 20 received Ad26.COV2.S at low or high dose, single or two shots; about 5 received placebo; per-sample allocation not given. Sampling was performed 63 days after the first vaccine or placebo injection. Points from the study as a whole: Placebo recipients and vaccine recipients were similar in non-spike TCR breadth. Those who received the vaccine showed greater spike-specific TCR breadth than those given placebo.

The germline V and J ends were trimmed by 2 bases and 4 bases, with 14 bases remaining between them. This CDR3 spans 15 amino acids. Germline V lookup: CDR1 MNHEY, CDR2 SVGAGI. Using immunoSEQ multiplex PCR, the repertoire was profiled, and TCRdb retains in-frame clones only, with some absent. In the table there are roughly 330,000 clones, about nine tenths of which are singletons. This sequence originates from a person between 18 and 60 years old who received the Ad26.COV2.S COVID-19 vaccine or a placebo. V usage is TRBV6-5 and J usage is TRBJ1-1; unclear D gene. Sample: peripheral blood, taken in a trial of Ad26.COV2.S vaccine versus placebo. CDR3 in DNA: TGTGCCAGCAGTTACGGTCCGGGAGGAACCACTGAAGCTTTCTTT. Protein sequence: CASSYGPGGTTEAFF.